Here is one TCR beta chain with its context. This specimen belongs to a study of technical replicates of blood from a handful of donors. This CDR3 region has 15 residues. Germline CDR1 reads SGDLS; CDR2 reads YYNGEE. V lost 0 bases and J lost 4, with 11 bases in between. The repertoire was sequenced with immunoSEQ multiplex PCR; TCRdb's copy has only in-frame clones and lacks some. The data hold around 93,000 clones, with just under 95% observed a single time. The V gene is TRBV9, the J gene TRBJ1-5; D gene unclear. Sequenced sample: T cells isolated from PBMCs. The clonotype comes from a human donor in good health. The CDR3 sequence is CASSVAAGGNQPQHF. The CDR3 DNA reads TGTGCCAGCAGCGTAGCGGCAGGAGGGAATCAGCCCCAGCATTTT.